The clone carrying this T cell receptor beta chain was seen more than once but under ten times. Its antigen is undetermined. What was sequenced were expressed TCRB transcripts, since all of the isolated RNA had been reverse transcribed. Here immunoSEQ multiplex PCR was the method, and the copy in TCRdb shows in-frame clones only, minus some. The table has over 150,000 clones, about 7.3% seen once. V lost 0 bases to trimming and J lost 0 bases, with 12 bases between them. CDR1 and CDR2 from the germline V gene are LGHNA and YNFKEQ. This CDR3 has 17 residues. This specimen belongs to a study of beta chain features in type 1 diabetes. Study in general: Patients looked much like healthy donors when it came to age, gender and cell yields.

Whole-study findings and limits: Sequencing from cDNA could over-represent high-TCR-expressing cells. Type 1 diabetes patients had moderately but significantly shorter TCRB CDR3s in all four CD4+ subsets.

This clonotype originated in a man between 18 and 29 years old in good health. Sequenced sample: central memory CD4+ T cells from blood. V and J are TRBV4-2 and TRBJ1-3; maybe TRBD1 (5 bases). In DNA form, the CDR3 reads TGTGCCAGCAGCCAAGATACGGGGACTTTCTCTGGAAACACCATATATTTT. Translating gives CASSQDTGTFSGNTIYF.